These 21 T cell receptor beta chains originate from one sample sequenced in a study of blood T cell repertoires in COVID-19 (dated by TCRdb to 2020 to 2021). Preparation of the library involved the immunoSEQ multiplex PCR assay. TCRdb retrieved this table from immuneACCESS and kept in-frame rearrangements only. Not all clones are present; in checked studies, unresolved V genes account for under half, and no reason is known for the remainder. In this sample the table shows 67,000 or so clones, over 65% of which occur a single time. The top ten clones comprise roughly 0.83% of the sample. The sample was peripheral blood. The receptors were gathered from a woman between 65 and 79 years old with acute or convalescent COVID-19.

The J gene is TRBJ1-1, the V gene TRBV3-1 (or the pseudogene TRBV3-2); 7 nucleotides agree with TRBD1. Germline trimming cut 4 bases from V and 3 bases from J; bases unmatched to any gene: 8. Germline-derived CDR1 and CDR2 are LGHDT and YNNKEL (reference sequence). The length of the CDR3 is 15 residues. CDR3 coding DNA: TGTGCCAGCAGCCGACAGGGAGGTGAGGACACTGAAGCTTTCTTT. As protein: CASSRQGGEDTEAFF.

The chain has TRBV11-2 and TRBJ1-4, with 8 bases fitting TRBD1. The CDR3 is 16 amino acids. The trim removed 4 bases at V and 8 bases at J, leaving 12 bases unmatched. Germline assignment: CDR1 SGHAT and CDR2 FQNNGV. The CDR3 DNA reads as TGTGCCAGCAGCTACGGTACCGGGACAGGAGGAGAAAAACTGTTTTTT. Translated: CASSYGTGTGGEKLFF.

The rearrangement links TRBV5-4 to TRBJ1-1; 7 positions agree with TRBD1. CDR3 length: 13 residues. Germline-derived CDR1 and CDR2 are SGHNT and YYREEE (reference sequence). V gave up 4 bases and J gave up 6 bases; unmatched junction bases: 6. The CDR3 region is CASSTGTVAEAFF. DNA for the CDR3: TGTGCCAGCAGCACAGGGACAGTCGCTGAAGCTTTCTTT.

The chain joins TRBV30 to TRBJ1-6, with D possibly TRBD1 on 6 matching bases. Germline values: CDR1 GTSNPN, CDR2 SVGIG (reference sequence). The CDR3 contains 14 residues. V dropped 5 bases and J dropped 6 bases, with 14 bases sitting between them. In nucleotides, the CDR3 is TGTGCCTGGGATCTGGCCAGGGGTAATTCACCCCTCCACTTT. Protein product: CAWDLARGNSPLHF.

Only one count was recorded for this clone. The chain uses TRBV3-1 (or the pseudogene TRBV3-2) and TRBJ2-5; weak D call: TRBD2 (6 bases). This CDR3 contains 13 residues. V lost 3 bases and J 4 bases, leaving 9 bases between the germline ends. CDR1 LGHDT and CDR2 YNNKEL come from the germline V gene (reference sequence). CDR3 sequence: CASSQVRGETQYF. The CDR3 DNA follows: TGTGCCAGCAGCCAGGTGCGGGGAGAGACCCAGTACTTC.

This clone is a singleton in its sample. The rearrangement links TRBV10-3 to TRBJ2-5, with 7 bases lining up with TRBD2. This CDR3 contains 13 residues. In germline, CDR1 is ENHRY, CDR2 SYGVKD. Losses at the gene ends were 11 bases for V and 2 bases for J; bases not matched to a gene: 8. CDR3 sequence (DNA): TGTGCCTCTCATGGACTAGAGCAAGAGACCCAGTACTTC. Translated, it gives CASHGLEQETQYF.

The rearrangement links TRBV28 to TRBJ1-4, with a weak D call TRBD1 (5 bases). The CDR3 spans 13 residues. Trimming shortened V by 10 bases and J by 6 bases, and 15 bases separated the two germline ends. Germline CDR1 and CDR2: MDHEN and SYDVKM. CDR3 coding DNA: TGTGCCACCCAGGGCCCTTTCGATGAAAAACTGTTTTTT. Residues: CATQGPFDEKLFF.

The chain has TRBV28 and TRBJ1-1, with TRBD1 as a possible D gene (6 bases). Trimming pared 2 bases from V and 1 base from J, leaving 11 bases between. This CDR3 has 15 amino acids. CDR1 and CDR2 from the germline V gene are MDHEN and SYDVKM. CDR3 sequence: CASSLPLTGNTEAFF. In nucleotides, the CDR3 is TGTGCCAGCAGTTTACCCCTGACAGGGAACACTGAAGCTTTCTTT.

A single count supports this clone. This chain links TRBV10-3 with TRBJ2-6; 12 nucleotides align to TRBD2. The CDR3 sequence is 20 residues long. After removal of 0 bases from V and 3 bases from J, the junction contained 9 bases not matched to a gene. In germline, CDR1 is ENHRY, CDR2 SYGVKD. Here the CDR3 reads CAISESIEGLAGSGANVLTF. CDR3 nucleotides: TGTGCCATCAGTGAGTCGATAGAAGGACTAGCGGGAAGTGGGGCCAACGTCCTGACTTTC.

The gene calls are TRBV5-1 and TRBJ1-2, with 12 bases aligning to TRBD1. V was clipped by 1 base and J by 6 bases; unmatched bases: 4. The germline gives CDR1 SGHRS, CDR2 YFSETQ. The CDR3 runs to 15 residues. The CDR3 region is CASSLSGTGGDGYTF. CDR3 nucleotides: TGCGCCAGCAGCTTGTCCGGGACAGGGGGCGATGGCTACACCTTC.

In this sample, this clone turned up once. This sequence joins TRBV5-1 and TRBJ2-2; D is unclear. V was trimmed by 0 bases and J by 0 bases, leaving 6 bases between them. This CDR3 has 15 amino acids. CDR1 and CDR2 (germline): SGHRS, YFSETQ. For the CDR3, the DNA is TGCGCCAGCAGCTTGGCACTACCGAACACCGGGGAGCTGTTTTTT. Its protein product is CASSLALPNTGELFF.

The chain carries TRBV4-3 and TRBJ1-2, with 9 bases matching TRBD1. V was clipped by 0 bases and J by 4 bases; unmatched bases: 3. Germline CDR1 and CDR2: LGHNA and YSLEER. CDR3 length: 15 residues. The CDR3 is CASSQEQGAGYGYTF. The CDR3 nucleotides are TGCGCCAGCAGCCAAGAACAGGGGGCTGGCTATGGCTACACCTTC.

The DNA for the CDR3 is TGTGCCAGCAGCTTAAAATCTGCGGGACAGGGGTACACCGGGGAGCTGTTTTTT. This sequence encodes CASSLKSAGQGYTGELFF. This chain links TRBV11-2 with TRBJ2-2; 10 bases fit TRBD1. The CDR3 sequence is 18 residues long. Germline-derived CDR1 and CDR2 are SGHAT and FQNNGV. V lost 2 bases, J lost 3 bases, and 9 bases stayed unmatched.

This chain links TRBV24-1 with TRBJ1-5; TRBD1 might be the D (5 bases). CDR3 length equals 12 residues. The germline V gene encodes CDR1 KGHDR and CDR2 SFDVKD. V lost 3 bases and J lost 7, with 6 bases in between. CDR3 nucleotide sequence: TGTGCCACCAGTGATGGGGCCCAGCCCCAGCATTTT. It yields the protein CATSDGAQPQHF.

The DNA for the CDR3 is TGTGCCAGTAGTATCTCTGTTAACACCGGGGAGCTGTTTTTT. This translates into CASSISVNTGELFF. The chain has TRBV19 and TRBJ2-2; D call uncertain. The germline CDR1 and CDR2 sequences are LNHDA and SQIVND (reference sequence). The ends were cut back, 3 bases at V and 2 bases at J, with 7 bases in the middle. This CDR3 is 14 amino acids long. Full variable domain (remainder filled in from reference TRBV19 and TRBJ2-2): DGGITQSPKYLFRKEGQNVTLSCEQNLNHDAMYWYRQDPGQGLRLIYYSQIVNDFQKGDIAEGYSVSREKKESFPLTVTSAQKNPTAFYLCASSISVNTGELFFGEGSRLTVL.

CDR3 protein: CASRTHSIVQGKTLGEQFF. The CDR3 nucleotides are TGCGCCAGCAGGACGCATAGTATCGTACAGGGGAAGACTTTGGGTGAGCAGTTCTTC. This chain connects TRBV5-1 to TRBJ2-1, with 7 bases that match TRBD1. Germline assignment: CDR1 SGHRS and CDR2 YFSETQ. V lost 5 bases to trimming and J lost 9 bases; unmatched junction nucleotides: 26. This CDR3 has 19 amino acids.

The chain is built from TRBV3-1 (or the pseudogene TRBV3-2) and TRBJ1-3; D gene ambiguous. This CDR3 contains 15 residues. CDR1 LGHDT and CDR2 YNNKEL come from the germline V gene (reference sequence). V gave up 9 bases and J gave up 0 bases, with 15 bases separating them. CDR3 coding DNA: TGTGCCAGTTCAGGTCATCCGCTCTCTGGAAACACCATATATTTT. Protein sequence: CASSGHPLSGNTIYF.

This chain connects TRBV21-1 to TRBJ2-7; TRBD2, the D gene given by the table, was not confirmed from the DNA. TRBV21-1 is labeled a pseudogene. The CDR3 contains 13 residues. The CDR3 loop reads CASSKGGCHEQYF. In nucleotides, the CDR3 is TGTGCCAGCAGCAAAGGCGGTTGCCACGAGCAGTACTTC.

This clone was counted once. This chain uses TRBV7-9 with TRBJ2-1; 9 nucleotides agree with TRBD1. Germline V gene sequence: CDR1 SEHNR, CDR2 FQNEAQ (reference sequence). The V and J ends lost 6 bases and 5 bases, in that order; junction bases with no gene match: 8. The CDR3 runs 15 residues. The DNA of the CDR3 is TGTGCCAGCAGTCCCGGGACAGGGAAGAACAATGAGCAGTTCTTC. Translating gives CASSPGTGKNNEQFF.

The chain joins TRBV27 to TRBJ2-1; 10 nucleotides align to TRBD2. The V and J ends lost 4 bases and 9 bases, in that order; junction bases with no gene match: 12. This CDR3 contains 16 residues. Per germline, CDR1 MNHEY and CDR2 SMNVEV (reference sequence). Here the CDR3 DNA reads TGTGCCAGCAGTTCCCCCAGCGGGGGGGCAGGGAGTGAGCAGTTCTTC. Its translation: CASSSPSGGAGSEQFF.

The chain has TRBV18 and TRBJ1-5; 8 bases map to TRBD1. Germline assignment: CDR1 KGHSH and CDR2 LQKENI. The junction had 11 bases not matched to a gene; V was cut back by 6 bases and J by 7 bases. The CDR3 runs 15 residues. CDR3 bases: TGTGCCAGCTCGCCCGACAGGGGTCCAGGCCAGCCCCAGCATTTT. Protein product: CASSPDRGPGQPQHF.